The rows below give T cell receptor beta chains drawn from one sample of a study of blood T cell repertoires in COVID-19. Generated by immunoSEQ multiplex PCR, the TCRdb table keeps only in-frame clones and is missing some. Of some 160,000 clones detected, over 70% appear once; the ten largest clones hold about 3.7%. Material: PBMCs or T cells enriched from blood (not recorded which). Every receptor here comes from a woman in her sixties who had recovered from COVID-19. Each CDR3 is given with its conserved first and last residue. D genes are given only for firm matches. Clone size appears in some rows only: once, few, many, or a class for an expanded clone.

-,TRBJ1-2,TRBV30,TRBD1,TGTGCCTGGAGGCGGATGGACAGGGCCTCCTTCAGTGGCTACACCTTC,CAWRRMDRASFSGYTF
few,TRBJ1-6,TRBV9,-,TGTGCCAGCAGCGCCCCACAGGGCGCCGGATATAATTCACCCCTCCACTTT,CASSAPQGAGYNSPLHF
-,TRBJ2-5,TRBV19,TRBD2,TGTGCCAGTAGTATCTGGACTAGCGGGGAACAAGAGACCCAGTACTTC,CASSIWTSGEQETQYF
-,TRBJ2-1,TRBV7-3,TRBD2,TGTGCCAGCAGCTTTGGCGGGGGGCACAATGAGCAGTTCTTC,CASSFGGGHNEQFF
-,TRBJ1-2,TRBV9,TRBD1,TGTGCCAGCAGCGGAGGGACAGGGGGCGTAGGCTACACCTTC,CASSGGTGGVGYTF
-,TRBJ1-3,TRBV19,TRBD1,TGTGCCAGTAGTAAAGGACAGGACTCTGGAAACACCATATATTTT,CASSKGQDSGNTIYF
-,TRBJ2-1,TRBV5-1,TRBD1,TGCGCCAGCAGCTTGGCGGGACAGGGGACGCCCTACAATGAGCAGTTCTTC,CASSLAGQGTPYNEQFF
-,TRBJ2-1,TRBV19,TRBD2,TGTGCCAGTAGTTTCGGTAGCGGGGGGGCTAGAGATGAGCAGTTCTTC,CASSFGSGGARDEQFF
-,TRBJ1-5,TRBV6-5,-,TGTGCCAGCAGTTACCCTTCTAATGATCAGCCCCAGCATTTT,CASSYPSNDQPQHF
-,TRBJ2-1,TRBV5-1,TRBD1,TGCGCCAGCAGCTACGGGACAGGTTGGGCGCAGTTCTTC,CASSYGTGWAQFF
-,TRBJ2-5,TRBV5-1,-,TGCGCCAGCAGCTTTGGGGGGAGAGAAGAGACCCAGTACTTC,CASSFGGREETQYF
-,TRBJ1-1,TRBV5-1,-,TGCGCCAGCAGACAGGCGAACACTGAAGCTTTCTTT,CASRQANTEAFF
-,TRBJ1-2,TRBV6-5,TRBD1,TGTGCCAGCAGAGTGCCCGGGACAGGCTTTGGCTACACCTTC,CASRVPGTGFGYTF
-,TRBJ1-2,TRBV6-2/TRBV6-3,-,TGTGCCAGCAGTTACCTTGGAGTCTATCCCGCAAGCTCTGGCTACACCTTC,CASSYLGVYPASSGYTF
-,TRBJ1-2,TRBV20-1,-,TGCAGTGCTACCCGAGGCGGGGACACCTTC,CSATRGGDTF
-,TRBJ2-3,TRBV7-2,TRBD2,TGTGCCAGCAGCTCCTCTAGCGGGGGGGCCGGATTAGATACGCAGTATTTT,CASSSSSGGAGLDTQYF
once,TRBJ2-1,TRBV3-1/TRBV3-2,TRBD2,TGTGCCAGCAACCAGCGGGGTTCCTACAATGAGCAGTTCTTC,CASNQRGSYNEQFF
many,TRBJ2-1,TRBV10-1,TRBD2,TGCGCCAGCAGTGATGGGATAGCGGGGGGGGAGCAGTTCTTC,CASSDGIAGGEQFF
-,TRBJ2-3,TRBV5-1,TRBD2,TGCGCCAGCGGAACATTAGCGGGGACAGATACGCAGTATTTT,CASGTLAGTDTQYF
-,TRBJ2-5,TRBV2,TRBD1,TGTGCCAGCGGCTCCGGGACAGCGAAGTGGGAGACCCAGTACTTC,CASGSGTAKWETQYF
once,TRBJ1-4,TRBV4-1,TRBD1,TGCGCCAGCAGCCATAATACAGGGGTCAATGAAAAACTGTTTTTT,CASSHNTGVNEKLFF
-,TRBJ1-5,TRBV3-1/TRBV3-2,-,TGTGCCAGCAGCCAGGGGAGGGGCAATCAGCCCCAGCATTTT,CASSQGRGNQPQHF
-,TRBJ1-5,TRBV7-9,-,TGTGCCAGCAGCTCGACAGAGAATCAGCCCCAGCATTTT,CASSSTENQPQHF